Listed below are T cell receptor beta chains from one sample, sequenced in a study of glioma-infiltrating T cells. TCRdb re-called the multiplex PCR reads through MiXCR, storing one row per CDR3 protein. The sample lists about 140,000 distinct CDR3 sequences, 35% to 50% occurring once. Material: glioma tissue, nonneoplastic brain tissue, or PBMCs (not recorded which). Every receptor here comes from a human donor with low-grade glioma or glioblastoma, undergoing nonglioma brain surgery, or in good health (not recorded which). The CDR3 runs from the conserved cysteine through the conserved F or W. Each record gives: J gene, D gene, CDR3 length, V gene, CDR3 protein. A D gene is named only where the DNA matches it firmly.

j_gene: TRBJ1-5; d_gene: -; len: 14; v_gene: TRBV6-2/TRBV6-3; CDR3aa: CASSSQFSNQPQHF
j_gene: TRBJ2-7; d_gene: -; len: 14; v_gene: TRBV2; CDR3aa: CASYTPGRSHEQYF
j_gene: TRBJ1-2; d_gene: -; len: 14; v_gene: TRBV9; CDR3aa: CASSVDGRFYGYTF
j_gene: TRBJ2-3; d_gene: -; len: 13; v_gene: TRBV7-3; CDR3aa: CASSPSHANTQYF
j_gene: TRBJ2-1; d_gene: TRBD1; len: 16; v_gene: TRBV7-2; CDR3aa: CASSRNRGRSYNEQFF
j_gene: TRBJ2-1; d_gene: -; len: 14; v_gene: TRBV6-1; CDR3aa: CASREPGQGDEQFF
j_gene: TRBJ1-5; d_gene: -; len: 13; v_gene: TRBV5-4; CDR3aa: CASSLYGVQPQHF
j_gene: TRBJ2-1; d_gene: -; len: 15; v_gene: TRBV28; CDR3aa: CASSPGPSGGDEQFF
j_gene: TRBJ1-5; d_gene: -; len: 12; v_gene: TRBV28; CDR3aa: CASSPGYQPQHF
j_gene: TRBJ1-1; d_gene: TRBD1; len: 14; v_gene: TRBV6-1; CDR3aa: CASSRTGPNTEAFF
j_gene: TRBJ2-7; d_gene: TRBD2; len: 12; v_gene: TRBV6-6; CDR3aa: CAAGAVSYEQYF
j_gene: TRBJ2-1; d_gene: -; len: 12; v_gene: TRBV19; CDR3aa: CASSPTYNEQFF
j_gene: TRBJ2-3; d_gene: -; len: 14; v_gene: TRBV2; CDR3aa: CASSKETVTDTQYF
j_gene: TRBJ2-1; d_gene: TRBD2; len: 13; v_gene: TRBV6-1; CDR3aa: CASKTSGIGEQFF
j_gene: TRBJ2-7; d_gene: -; len: 13; v_gene: TRBV28; CDR3aa: CASSFDGTYEQYF
j_gene: TRBJ1-6; d_gene: -; len: 15; v_gene: TRBV6-1; CDR3aa: CASTPDRSRNSPLHF
j_gene: TRBJ2-7; d_gene: TRBD2; len: 13; v_gene: TRBV28; CDR3aa: CASSSSGNYEQYF
j_gene: TRBJ2-3; d_gene: -; len: 11; v_gene: TRBV6-1; CDR3aa: CASRQSDTQYF
j_gene: TRBJ1-2; d_gene: -; len: 13; v_gene: TRBV6-1; CDR3aa: CASSYAGPGGYTF
j_gene: TRBJ2-3; d_gene: -; len: 14; v_gene: TRBV4-3; CDR3aa: CASSPGRRSDTQYF